These 23 T cell receptor beta chains were sequenced from one sample in a study of cytomegalovirus exposure and HLA in healthy donors. Sequencing used immunoSEQ multiplex PCR; TCRdb keeps in-frame clones, though not all of them. The sample yields about 69,000 clones, about 94% seen once. The specimen was PBMCs. These TCRs come from a woman aged 18 to 35 in good health and CMV-seronegative.

The chain couples TRBV4-3 to TRBJ1-2; TRBD1 agrees at 7 bases. Germline V CDR1 and CDR2: LGHNA, YSLEER. The CDR3 is 18 amino acids. J gave up 5 bases and V 0 bases, and 15 bases lay outside the gene matches. The CDR3 reads CASSQERTGPSIAYGYTF. CDR3 DNA: TGCGCCAGCAGCCAAGAAAGGACAGGCCCGTCTATCGCGTATGGCTACACCTTC.

The V gene is TRBV30, the J gene TRBJ1-4; D is undetermined. Germline loops: CDR1 GTSNPN, CDR2 SVGIG (reference sequence). The length of the CDR3 is 14 residues. Between the trimmed V and J ends, which lost 1 base and 0 bases, there was a span of 6 bases. The CDR3 is CAWSAATTNEKLFF. Here the CDR3 DNA reads TGTGCCTGGAGTGCCGCTACAACTAATGAAAAACTGTTTTTT.

This sequence joins TRBV28 and TRBJ2-3; D may be TRBD2 (6 bases). Trimming took off 9 bases at V and 13 bases at J, with 20 bases between the two ends. Looked up from germline, CDR1 is MDHEN and CDR2 is SYDVKM. The length of the CDR3 is 12 residues. CDR3 in DNA: TGTGCCAGTACCGCCGGGAGAGGATTAGAGTATTTT. Its translation: CASTAGRGLEYF.

J is TRBJ2-3 and V is TRBV9; D may be TRBD1 (6 bases). The CDR3 contains 14 residues. CDR1 SGDLS and CDR2 YYNGEE come from the germline V gene. V shed 5 bases and J shed 2 bases, with 12 bases lying between them. The CDR3 sequence is CASRQGLLTDTQYF. The CDR3 coding sequence is TGTGCCAGCAGGCAGGGGCTACTCACAGATACGCAGTATTTT.

There are a few counts of this clone. CDR3 sequence reads: CASSSDRAYSDGDILFF. In DNA, the CDR3 is TGTGCCAGCAGCTCTGACAGGGCCTACAGCGATGGGGATATACTGTTTTTT. The rearrangement links TRBV5-5 to TRBJ1-4; TRBD1 matches at 7 bases. V dropped 3 bases and J dropped 13; count of bases not matched to a gene: 21. Germline V gives CDR1 SGHKS, CDR2 YYEKEE (reference sequence). This CDR3 is 17 amino acids long.

The gene calls are TRBV12-5 and TRBJ2-2; the D gene is possibly TRBD2 (7 bases). Germline V gives CDR1 LGHNT, CDR2 FRNRAP. V dropped 5 bases and J dropped 6 bases, with 19 bases sitting between them. There are 16 residues in the CDR3. CDR3 in DNA: TGTGCTAGTGGTCCCAGAGGGGGGGGCGCTGCCGGGGAGCTGTTTTTT. It is translated as CASGPRGGGAAGELFF. Based on the CDR3 plus reference TRBV12-5 and TRBJ2-2, the full variable domain is DARVTQTPRHKVTEMGQEVTMRCQPILGHNTVFWYRQTMMQGLELLAYFRNRAPLDDSGMPKDRFSAEMPDATLATLKIQPSEPRDSAVYFCASGPRGGGAAGELFFGEGSRLTVL.

The chain couples TRBV15 to TRBJ1-3; D is undetermined. CDR3 size: 16 residues. V lost 0 bases and J 0 bases, leaving 9 bases between the germline ends. Germline V gene sequence: CDR1 LNHNV, CDR2 YYDKDF (reference sequence). The CDR3 sequence is CATSRDQWSSGNTIYF. In DNA, the CDR3 is TGTGCCACCAGCAGAGATCAATGGAGCTCTGGAAACACCATATATTTT.

The J gene is TRBJ2-7, the V gene TRBV2; TRBD1 agrees at 9 bases. This CDR3 comprises 17 residues. The germline CDR1 and CDR2 sequences are SNHLY and FYNNEI. The junction had 9 bases not matched to a gene; V was cut back by 1 base and J by 2 bases. CDR3 nucleotide sequence: TGTGCCAGCAGTGAAGTGACGACAGGGGGACAGACCTACGAGCAGTACTTC. Translation: CASSEVTTGGQTYEQYF.

The V gene is TRBV20-1, the J gene TRBJ1-2; 7 positions match TRBD1. The length of the CDR3 is 11 residues. Germline trimming cut 6 bases from V and 7 bases from J; bases unmatched to any gene: 5. Per the germline V gene, CDR1 is DFQATT and CDR2 is SNEGSKA (reference sequence). The CDR3 loop reads CSARGQSGYTF. Here the CDR3 DNA reads TGCAGTGCCCGGGGACAGAGTGGCTACACCTTC.

The V call is TRBV27, the J call TRBJ1-1, with D unclear. This CDR3 has 11 residues. Trimming stripped 5 bases from V and 8 bases from J, with 9 bases between. Per the germline V gene, CDR1 is MNHEY and CDR2 is SMNVEV (reference sequence). CDR3 loop: CASSLGSEAFF. DNA for the CDR3: TGTGCCAGCAGTCTCGGGAGCGAAGCTTTCTTT.

The chain has TRBV7-8 and TRBJ2-1; a weak D match, TRBD2 (5 bases). V shed 5 bases and J shed 4 bases, with 9 bases lying between them. The germline V gene has CDR1 SGHVS and CDR2 FQNEAQ. This CDR3 comprises 13 residues. CDR3 sequence: CASSIRGYNEQFF. CDR3 nucleotides: TGTGCCAGCAGCATCCGCGGGTACAATGAGCAGTTCTTC.

The chain employs TRBV6-1 and TRBJ2-3, with 9 bases aligning to TRBD2. The CDR3 contains 15 residues. Germline CDR1 and CDR2: MNHNS and SASEGT. Germline trimming cut 0 bases from V and 4 bases from J; bases unmatched to any gene: 2. CDR3 protein: CASSEASGSPDTQYF. CDR3 coding DNA: TGTGCCAGCAGTGAAGCTAGCGGGAGCCCAGATACGCAGTATTTT.

The chain carries TRBV18 and TRBJ2-2, with 12 bases that match TRBD2. J lost 0 bases, V lost 1 base, and 0 bases had no gene match. Germline lookup yields CDR1 KGHSH and CDR2 LQKENI. The CDR3 extends over 17 amino acids. CDR3 sequence (DNA): TGTGCCAGCTCACCACGACTAGCGGGAGCGAACACCGGGGAGCTGTTTTTT. It translates to CASSPRLAGANTGELFF.

The gene calls are TRBV7-2 and TRBJ2-3; 7 bases fit TRBD2. Germline V gene lookup returns CDR1 SGHTA and CDR2 FQGNSA. The junction had 11 bases not matched to a gene; V was cut back by 6 bases and J by 2 bases. CDR3 size: 16 residues. CDR3 sequence: CASRTGRRGFTDTQYF. The CDR3 coding sequence is TGTGCCAGCAGGACCGGCCGGCGGGGGTTCACAGATACGCAGTATTTT.

Here the CDR3 DNA reads TGTGCCAGCAGCCAAGACAAGCGGGTTTACAATGAGCAGTTCTTC. This translates into CASSQDKRVYNEQFF. The chain has TRBV14 and TRBJ2-1; possible D gene TRBD2, 6 bases. Germline assignment: CDR1 SGHDN and CDR2 FVKESK. Trimming stripped 0 bases from V and 4 bases from J, with 10 bases between. The CDR3 length is 15 residues.

V and J are TRBV7-9 and TRBJ2-2; D remains ambiguous. The CDR3 length is 15 residues. Per germline, CDR1 SEHNR and CDR2 FQNEAQ (reference sequence). The V end lost 1 base, the J end lost 0 bases, and 6 bases lay between the germline ends. CDR3 bases: TGTGCCAGCAGCTTAGACACAACGAACACCGGGGAGCTGTTTTTT. Translating gives CASSLDTTNTGELFF.

The CDR3 loop reads CASRSDQETQYF. CDR3 nucleotides: TGCGCCAGCAGATCAGACCAAGAGACCCAGTACTTC. The chain is built from TRBV5-1 and TRBJ2-5; D ambiguous. The ends were cut back, 5 bases at V and 0 bases at J, with 5 bases in the middle. CDR3 size: 12 residues. Germline values: CDR1 SGHRS, CDR2 YFSETQ.

The V and J genes are TRBV2 and TRBJ2-1; no clear D. V lost 6 bases, J lost 6 bases, and 12 bases lay in between. Germline CDR1 SNHLY, CDR2 FYNNEI. This CDR3 spans 13 amino acids. CDR3: CASRATGSNEQFF. The CDR3, as DNA: TGTGCCAGCAGGGCGACTGGGTCCAATGAGCAGTTCTTC.

The rearrangement links TRBV7-9 to TRBJ2-1; possible D gene TRBD2, 6 bases. Between the trimmed V and J ends, which lost 0 bases and 8 bases, there was a span of 23 bases. This CDR3 comprises 18 residues. CDR1 is SEHNR, CDR2 FQNEAQ, per germline (reference sequence). CDR3 sequence (DNA): TGTGCCAGCAGCTTAGCGGCCCCGGTAGCGGATACCCTATATGAGCAGTTCTTC. Its protein is CASSLAAPVADTLYEQFF.

This chain links TRBV6-4 with TRBJ2-3; TRBD2 agrees at 12 bases. CDR1 and CDR2 (germline): MRHNA, SNTAGT. Losses at the gene ends were 5 bases for V and 1 base for J; bases not matched to a gene: 1. The CDR3 loop spans 15 amino acids. CDR3: CASSRLAGGTDTQYF. The DNA for the CDR3 is TGTGCCAGCAGTCGACTAGCGGGGGGCACAGATACGCAGTATTTT.

This clone has ten or more counts. The genes are TRBV7-2 and TRBJ2-1, with D possibly being TRBD2 (6 bases). Germline V gene lookup returns CDR1 SGHTA and CDR2 FQGNSA. The CDR3 runs 14 residues. Between the trimmed V and J ends, which lost 1 base and 10 bases, there was a span of 14 bases. This CDR3 is CASSLGGGIEEQFF. The CDR3 bases are TGTGCCAGCAGCTTAGGGGGCGGGATAGAAGAGCAGTTCTTC.

This sequence joins TRBV6-8 and TRBJ1-4; the D is unclear. Trimming shortened V by 6 bases and J by 2 bases, and 13 bases separated the two germline ends. Germline CDR1 and CDR2: MNHGY and SAAAGT. This CDR3 spans 15 amino acids. The CDR3 sequence is CASSQAGSTNEKLFF. CDR3 coding DNA: TGTGCCAGCAGCCAAGCCGGGTCTACTAATGAAAAACTGTTTTTT.

The chain is built from TRBV29-1 and TRBJ1-5; D is unclear. V shed 3 bases and J shed 3 bases, with 9 bases lying between them. This CDR3 contains 13 residues. Germline V gene lookup returns CDR1 SQVTM and CDR2 ANQGSEA. For the CDR3, the DNA is TGCAGCGTTGAGATAGACATCAATCAGCCCCAGCATTTT. Translating it yields CSVEIDINQPQHF.